The 26 T cell receptor beta chains below come from one sample, sequenced in a study of T cell repertoires in cytomegalovirus infection. TCRdb passed the reads through MiXCR, listing each CDR3 protein once. This sample has roughly 200,000 distinct CDR3 sequences; about 17% occur once, and the top ten carry approximately 25%. Sequenced sample: CD8+ T cells from PBMCs. These receptors were obtained from a human donor in good health (CMV status not recorded). Some clones in this sample may be carry-over from other donors' samples.

This chain uses TRBV7-9 with TRBJ2-7; tentative D call: TRBD2 (6 bases). Trimming took 3 bases from V and 0 from J, leaving 9 bases between them. The CDR3 runs to 14 residues. The germline V gene encodes CDR1 SEHNR and CDR2 FQNEAQ (reference sequence). For the CDR3, the DNA is TGTGCCAGCAGCTTCGGGGGTACCTCCTACGAGCAGTACTTC. Translated: CASSFGGTSYEQYF.

The chain couples TRBV6-2 or TRBV6-3 to TRBJ1-1; TRBD1 aligns across 8 bases. Trimming cost V 9 bases and J 6 bases; bases outside gene matches: 9. The CDR3 covers 13 residues. Germline CDR1 reads MNHEY; CDR2 reads SVGEGT. CDR3: CASEDRVGAEAFF. CDR3 nucleotides: TGTGCCAGTGAGGACAGGGTTGGCGCTGAAGCTTTCTTT.

This clonotype occurred once. This sequence joins TRBV10-2 and TRBJ1-5; weak D call: TRBD1 (6 bases). CDR1 is WSHSY, CDR2 SAAADI, per germline. This CDR3 spans 15 amino acids. Trimming removed 8 bases from V and 0 bases from J, with 14 bases in between. The chain's CDR3 is CASSSPGVSNQPQHF. The CDR3 region has the DNA TGCGCCAGCTCGAGTCCAGGGGTTAGCAATCAGCCCCAGCATTTT.

Only a few counts were recorded for this clonotype. CDR3 in amino acids: CASSLGGLGEAFF. In nucleotides, the CDR3 is TGTGCCAGCAGCCTGGGGGGCCTCGGTGAGGCTTTCTTT. V usage is TRBV7-9 and J usage is TRBJ1-1, with a weak D call TRBD1 (6 bases). Trimming left V 5 bases short and J 11 bases short, with 18 bases between. CDR1 and CDR2 (germline): SEHNR, FQNEAQ (reference sequence). CDR3 length: 13 residues.

The V and J genes are TRBV7-8 and TRBJ2-1; TRBD2 is a possible D gene (6 bases). V lost 10 bases to trimming and J lost 1 base, with 11 bases between them. CDR3 length: 13 amino acids. Germline V CDR1 and CDR2: SGHVS, FQNEAQ. The CDR3 spells CATRGTSYNEQFF. The CDR3 nucleotides read TGTGCCACTCGGGGGACTTCCTACAATGAGCAGTTCTTC. The whole variable domain, filled in from reference TRBV7-8 and TRBJ2-1, reads GAGVSQSPRYKVAKRGQDVALRCDPISGHVSLFWYQQALGQGPEFLTYFQNEAQLDKSGLPSDRFFAERPEGSVSTLKIQRTQQEDSAVYLCATRGTSYNEQFFGPGTRLTVL.

The chain couples TRBV5-6 to TRBJ2-2; D might be TRBD1 (5 bases). Trimming stripped 0 bases from V and 13 bases from J, with 16 bases between. Per germline, CDR1 SGHDT and CDR2 YYEEEE. This CDR3 contains 14 residues. CDR3 residues: CASSLGVSGPGLFF. In DNA form, the CDR3 reads TGTGCCAGCAGCTTGGGGGTCTCAGGGCCTGGGCTGTTTTTT.

The chain joins TRBV6-1 to TRBJ1-1, with a weak D call TRBD1 (5 bases). This CDR3 is built from 17 residues. Trimming removed 2 bases from V and 3 bases from J, with 19 bases in between. CDR1 MNHNS and CDR2 SASEGT come from the germline V gene. DNA for the CDR3: TGTGCCAGCAGTGAATTGAGGTGGGACGAGAAGGACACTGAAGCTTTCTTT. Its protein is CASSELRWDEKDTEAFF.

The genes are TRBV27 and TRBJ2-3; no clear D gene. This CDR3 is 15 amino acids long. CDR1 is MNHEY and CDR2 is SMNVEV in the germline V gene (reference sequence). Deletions cut 5 bases from V and 2 bases from J, with 14 bases between. The CDR3 here is CASSPAMYTTDTQYF. The DNA of the CDR3 is TGTGCCAGCAGTCCAGCCATGTACACCACAGATACGCAGTATTTT.

This clonotype was seen a handful of times. The chain has TRBV6-2 or TRBV6-3 and TRBJ2-5; maybe TRBD1 (5 bases). Trimming pared 4 bases from V and 9 bases from J, leaving 15 bases between. CDR1 and CDR2 from the germline V gene are MNHEY and SVGEGT. The CDR3 runs 13 residues. The CDR3 nucleotides are TGTGCCAGCAGTTTAGGGGCCCGTAGGCCCCAGTACTTC. Amino acids: CASSLGARRPQYF.

The chain joins TRBV7-9 to TRBJ2-7; 9 nucleotides match TRBD1. The junction had 7 bases not matched to a gene; V was cut back by 4 bases and J by 6 bases. The CDR3 loop spans 14 amino acids. Germline CDR1 SEHNR, CDR2 FQNEAQ (reference sequence). CDR3: CASSSFSTGGEQYF. In DNA form, the CDR3 reads TGTGCCAGCAGCTCCTTTTCGACAGGGGGCGAGCAGTACTTC.

This clonotype was counted between two and nine times. V usage is TRBV7-6 and J usage is TRBJ2-7; D ambiguous. With 5 bases removed from V and 4 bases from J, the gap between germline ends came to 9 bases. CDR3 length: 12 residues. Germline CDR1 is SGHVS and CDR2 is FNYEAQ. Here the CDR3 DNA reads TGTGCCAGCAGCCAGCTACAGTACGAGCAGTACTTC. This sequence encodes CASSQLQYEQYF.

The rearrangement uses TRBV7-9 and TRBJ1-2, with 7 bases matching TRBD1. Germline V CDR1 and CDR2: SEHNR, FQNEAQ (reference sequence). V gave up 1 base and J gave up 6 bases; unmatched junction bases: 11. This CDR3 has 16 amino acids. In DNA form, the CDR3 reads TGTGCCAGCAGCTTAGAAGGACAGGCAAGGTCCCATGGCTACACCTTC. It specifies CASSLEGQARSHGYTF. Filled out from reference TRBV7-9 and TRBJ1-2, the complete variable domain reads DTGVSQNPRHKITKRGQNVTFRCDPISEHNRLYWYRQTLGQGPEFLTYFQNEAQLEKSRLLSDRFSAERPKGSFSTLEIQRTEQGDSAMYLCASSLEGQARSHGYTFGSGTRLTVV.

This clonotype was found a few times. The chain carries TRBV2 and TRBJ2-1, with D possibly matching TRBD2 (6 bases). Trimming removed 11 bases from V and 3 bases from J, with 17 bases in between. The CDR3 totals 14 residues. Looked up from germline, CDR1 is SNHLY and CDR2 is FYNNEI. The CDR3 here is CAGRDPAHYNEQFF. In DNA, the CDR3 is TGTGCCGGGCGGGACCCCGCCCACTACAATGAGCAGTTCTTC. The entire variable domain, with the rest obtained from reference TRBV2 and TRBJ2-1, is as follows: EPEVTQTPSHQVTQMGQEVILRCVPISNHLYFYWYRQILGQKVEFLVSFYNNEISEKSEIFDDQFSVERPDGSNFTLKIRSTKLEDSAMYFCAGRDPAHYNEQFFGPGTRLTVL.

This clonotype was counted a few times. The V and J genes are TRBV20-1 and TRBJ2-3, with 8 positions matching TRBD2. Germline V lookup: CDR1 DFQATT, CDR2 SNEGSKA (reference sequence). Trimming removed 3 bases from V and 6 bases from J; junction bases left unmatched: 11. CDR3 length equals 15 residues. For the CDR3, the DNA is TGCAGTGCTAGGCCCAGCGGGGGCACCCTGGATACGCAGTATTTT. This encodes CSARPSGGTLDTQYF.

This clonotype has more than one count but fewer than ten. The chain combines TRBV10-3 with TRBJ2-7; D is unresolved. The ends were cut back, 7 bases at V and 0 bases at J, with 16 bases in the middle. The CDR3 is 15 amino acids. Germline CDR1 and CDR2: ENHRY and SYGVKD. The DNA for the CDR3 is TGTGCCATCACTAATACCGGGTCCAGCTCCTACGAGCAGTACTTC. Its protein product is CAITNTGSSSYEQYF.

The rearrangement uses TRBV6-2 or TRBV6-3 and TRBJ2-7; 9 bases fit TRBD2. The CDR3 consists of 12 residues. The V and J ends lost 6 bases and 13 bases, in that order; junction bases with no gene match: 10. CDR1 and CDR2 from the germline V gene are MNHEY and SVGEGT. CDR3 region: CASRLLAGEYYF. The CDR3 DNA is TGTGCCAGCAGACTACTAGCGGGTGAATATTACTTC.

The chain carries TRBV9 and TRBJ1-2; 7 bases line up with TRBD1. Germline CDR1 is SGDLS and CDR2 is YYNGEE. Trimming at V came to 3 bases and at J to 7 bases, leaving 6 bases not matched to a gene. The length of the CDR3 is 13 residues. The CDR3 nucleotides read TGTGCCAGCAGCGCCCGACAGGGCTTTGGCTACACCTTC. This gives the protein CASSARQGFGYTF.

This clonotype was counted only a few times. V gene TRBV6-2 or TRBV6-3 combines with J gene TRBJ2-1; 12 bases map to TRBD2. Germline values: CDR1 MNHEY, CDR2 SVGEGT. Trimming cost V 2 bases and J 8 bases; bases outside gene matches: 4. The CDR3 is 15 residues long. For the CDR3, the DNA is TGTGCCAGCAGTTACAGGACTAGCGGGAAACATGAGCAGTTCTTC. The encoded protein is CASSYRTSGKHEQFF.

In its sample, this clonotype was seen a few times. The chain uses TRBV5-6 and TRBJ2-2; D is possibly TRBD1 or TRBD2 (5 bases each). Germline V lookup: CDR1 SGHDT, CDR2 YYEEEE. V was cut by 1 base and J by 6 bases, with 13 bases left in between. The length of the CDR3 is 15 residues. CDR3 loop: CASSLMQGRAGELFF. The CDR3 DNA sequence: TGTGCCAGCAGCTTGATGCAGGGACGAGCCGGGGAGCTGTTTTTT. Variable domain in full (rest from reference TRBV5-6 and TRBJ2-2): DAGVTQSPTHLIKTRGQQVTLRCSPKSGHDTVSWYQQALGQGPQFIFQYYEEEERQRGNFPDRFSGHQFPNYSSELNVNALLLGDSALYLCASSLMQGRAGELFFGEGSRLTVL.

This clonotype occurred a few times. This chain connects TRBV5-5 to TRBJ2-7; D ambiguous. The CDR3 loop spans 12 amino acids. Trimming pared 1 base from V and 10 bases from J, leaving 12 bases between. Per germline, CDR1 SGHKS and CDR2 YYEKEE (reference sequence). The CDR3 nucleotides read TGTGCCAGCAGCTTGAGTATGGGCTTTCAGTACTTC. It yields the protein CASSLSMGFQYF.

J is TRBJ2-1 and V is TRBV7-8; TRBD2 aligns across 13 bases. The CDR3 runs 16 residues. Trimming removed 5 bases from V and 6 bases from J; junction bases left unmatched: 7. The germline gives CDR1 SGHVS, CDR2 FQNEAQ. CDR3 residues: CASSPWTSGGPNEQFF. The CDR3 DNA sequence: TGTGCCAGCAGCCCCTGGACTAGCGGGGGCCCCAATGAGCAGTTCTTC. Using reference TRBV7-8 and TRBJ2-1 for the parts outside the CDR3, the full variable domain is GAGVSQSPRYKVAKRGQDVALRCDPISGHVSLFWYQQALGQGPEFLTYFQNEAQLDKSGLPSDRFFAERPEGSVSTLKIQRTQQEDSAVYLCASSPWTSGGPNEQFFGPGTRLTVL.

The rearrangement joins TRBV9 to TRBJ2-5; no clear D. The CDR3 loop spans 13 amino acids. The germline gives CDR1 SGDLS, CDR2 YYNGEE. Trimming cost V 0 bases and J 5 bases, with 8 bases left between them. CDR3: CASSVVGLETQYF. The CDR3 region has the DNA TGTGCCAGCAGCGTAGTGGGGTTGGAGACCCAGTACTTC.

The chain recombines TRBV4-2 with TRBJ1-1, with D hard to call. The CDR3 runs 14 residues. Germline V CDR1 and CDR2: LGHNA, YNFKEQ. The germline V and J ends were trimmed by 3 bases and 0 bases, with 8 bases remaining between them. The CDR3 spells CASSQEKMNTEAFF. For the CDR3, the DNA is TGTGCCAGCAGCCAGGAGAAAATGAACACTGAAGCTTTCTTT.

This clonotype appeared a few times. This chain joins TRBV4-1 and TRBJ1-2; no firm D call. There are 13 residues in the CDR3. V was shortened by 0 bases and J by 4 bases, with 6 bases between the two germline ends. Per the germline V gene, CDR1 is MGHRA and CDR2 is YSYEKL. The CDR3 region is CASSQEGIYGYTF. The CDR3 bases are TGCGCCAGCAGCCAAGAGGGCATCTATGGCTACACCTTC.

This clonotype was counted only a few times. The V gene is TRBV14, the J gene TRBJ1-4; D possibly corresponds to TRBD1 (6 bases). V gave up 6 bases and J gave up 8 bases, with 16 bases separating them. This CDR3 comprises 14 residues. Germline CDR1 is SGHDN and CDR2 is FVKESK. For the CDR3, the DNA is TGTGCCAGCAGTCGGACACTCCAGGGGGAAAAACTGTTTTTT. This sequence encodes CASSRTLQGEKLFF.

This rearrangement joins TRBV7-9 to TRBJ2-6; weak D call: TRBD2 (5 bases). CDR1 SEHNR and CDR2 FQNEAQ come from the germline V gene (reference sequence). The V end lost 6 bases, the J end lost 4 bases, and 13 bases lay between the germline ends. This CDR3 has 15 amino acids. The CDR3 coding sequence is TGTGCCAGCAGTAGCGAGGGTCCGGGGGCCAACGTCCTGACTTTC. This codes for CASSSEGPGANVLTF.